A single sample gave rise to the 21 T cell receptor beta chains below, sequenced in a study of spatial heterogeneity in lung cancer. Each CDR3 protein gets one entry after TCRdb re-called the 5' RACE reads with MiXCR. The sample includes some 78,000 distinct CDR3 sequences, 8% of them seen just once. Time point in this sample: sample taken at primary tumor resection. Specimen: PBMCs, collected at surgery. These receptors were taken from a male donor with early-stage non-small cell lung cancer.

The chain couples TRBV12-3 or TRBV12-4 to TRBJ2-1, with TRBD2 matching over 7 bases. The CDR3 length is 15 residues. Trimming took 4 bases from V and 7 from J; bases not matched to a gene: 10. Written as DNA, the CDR3 is TGTGCCAGCAGTTGGCAGGGTGGCGGGAGAAATGAGCAGTTCTTC. Amino acid sequence: CASSWQGGGRNEQFF.

This clonotype was picked up many times. The V gene is TRBV2, the J gene TRBJ1-5; 7 bases agree with TRBD1. CDR1 is SNHLY, CDR2 FYNNEI, per germline. CDR3 size: 14 residues. Losses at the gene ends were 7 bases for V and 6 bases for J; bases not matched to a gene: 9. CDR3 coding DNA: TGTGCCAGCATTCCCACAGGGGCCGGTCAGCCCCAGCATTTT. This codes for CASIPTGAGQPQHF.

This clonotype was counted between two and nine times. V usage is TRBV6-2 or TRBV6-3 and J usage is TRBJ2-2; TRBD2 agrees at 7 bases. The CDR3 sequence is 13 residues long. In germline, CDR1 is MNHEY, CDR2 SVGEGT. V gave up 8 bases and J gave up 5 bases; unmatched junction bases: 5. The CDR3: CASCAGVTGELFF. The CDR3 DNA sequence: TGTGCCAGCTGTGCGGGAGTAACCGGGGAGCTGTTTTTT.

This clonotype was recorded at least ten times. CDR3 in amino acids: CASSVDASYEQYF. The CDR3, as DNA: TGTGCCAGCAGCGTAGACGCCTCCTACGAGCAGTACTTC. V and J are TRBV9 and TRBJ2-7; D gene unclear. Germline-derived CDR1 and CDR2 are SGDLS and YYNGEE. This CDR3 region has 13 residues. With 0 bases removed from V and 0 bases from J, the gap between germline ends came to 4 bases.

This clonotype was recorded at least ten times. This chain uses TRBV12-3 or TRBV12-4 with TRBJ2-7; TRBD1 aligns across 8 bases. Trimming at V came to 8 bases and at J to 5 bases, leaving 11 bases not matched to a gene. The CDR3 is 14 residues long. The CDR3 is CASRRAGGRNEQYF. In DNA, the CDR3 is TGTGCCAGCCGGAGAGCAGGGGGCCGGAACGAGCAGTACTTC.

This clonotype has just a few counts. At one of its ends the junction is not consistent with the germline gene, which may arise from a read error. The rearrangement uses TRBV11-2 and TRBJ2-2; TRBD1 might be the D (6 bases). The CDR3 runs to 15 residues. Germline V CDR1 and CDR2: SGHAT, FQNNGV. CDR3 protein: CASSWTWDITGELLF. The CDR3 nucleotides are TGTGCCAGCAGCTGGACCTGGGACATTACCGGGGAGCTGCTTTTT.

This clonotype was observed a few times. This rearrangement joins TRBV7-3 to TRBJ2-5, with 12 bases matching TRBD2. This CDR3 contains 18 residues. CDR1 SGHTA and CDR2 FQGTGA come from the germline V gene. The V and J ends lost 0 bases and 7 bases, in that order; junction bases with no gene match: 12. The DNA of the CDR3 is TGTGCCAGCAGCTTAACCGGACTAGCGGGGTCTCGTGGGGGGACCCAGTACTTC. Its translation: CASSLTGLAGSRGGTQYF.

This rearrangement joins TRBV29-1 to TRBJ1-1; 7 bases line up with TRBD1. This CDR3 is 14 amino acids long. Germline CDR1 SQVTM, CDR2 ANQGSEA. V lost 4 bases, J lost 5 bases, and 10 bases stayed unmatched. As DNA, the CDR3 is TGCAGCGTTGCCCCACAGGGGCGGGGTACTGAAGCTTTCTTT. Protein sequence: CSVAPQGRGTEAFF.

This clonotype came up many times. This chain uses TRBV29-1 with TRBJ1-2; TRBD1 matches at 7 bases. This CDR3 comprises 15 residues. J gave up 6 bases and V 5 bases, and 15 bases lay outside the gene matches. From germline, CDR1 is SQVTM and CDR2 ANQGSEA. The CDR3 spells CSVIESTGRSDGYTF. The CDR3 bases are TGCAGCGTTATTGAGTCGACAGGGAGGAGCGATGGCTACACCTTC.

This clonotype was recorded a few times. The V gene is TRBV12-3 or TRBV12-4, the J gene TRBJ1-1, with TRBD1 matching 7 bases. The trim removed 2 bases at V and 11 bases at J, leaving 5 bases unmatched. This CDR3 contains 12 residues. The CDR3 protein is CASSLSGQRAFF. CDR3 coding DNA: TGTGCCAGCAGTTTATCGGGACAGAGGGCTTTCTTT.

The chain uses TRBV12-3 or TRBV12-4 and TRBJ1-2; no clear D. The CDR3 covers 13 residues. Trimming removed 3 bases at V and 2 bases at J, with 7 bases between. The CDR3 protein is CASSLEPNYGYTF. In DNA form, the CDR3 reads TGTGCCAGCAGTTTGGAGCCAAACTATGGCTACACCTTC.

This clonotype is medium-sized. CDR3 protein: CASSQAAGGSDEKLFF. The CDR3 bases are TGCGCCAGCAGCCAAGCCGCGGGGGGCTCGGATGAAAAACTGTTTTTT. This chain joins TRBV4-3 and TRBJ1-4; D is possibly TRBD1 (6 bases). The V end lost 1 base, the J end lost 6 bases, and 15 bases lay between the germline ends. The germline gives CDR1 LGHNA, CDR2 YSLEER. The CDR3 runs to 16 residues.

There are many counts of this clonotype. The genes are TRBV7-6 and TRBJ1-6; D unresolved. Trimming took 5 bases from V and 7 from J, leaving 18 bases between them. This CDR3 comprises 16 residues. The germline CDR1 and CDR2 sequences are SGHVS and FNYEAQ. DNA of the CDR3: TGTGCCAGCAGCCCCGGTGTAGTAACGGAAAATTCACCCCTCCACTTT. It yields the protein CASSPGVVTENSPLHF.

This clonotype occurred a few times. The chain uses TRBV20-1 and TRBJ1-5, with 9 bases aligning to TRBD1. The length of the CDR3 is 15 residues. Trimming at V came to 1 base and at J to 4 bases, leaving 5 bases not matched to a gene. Germline lookup yields CDR1 DFQATT and CDR2 SNEGSKA (reference sequence). CDR3 sequence: CSARGGTGLNQPQHF. DNA of the CDR3: TGCAGTGCTAGAGGCGGGACAGGGCTTAATCAGCCCCAGCATTTT.

This clonotype was observed many times. The chain joins TRBV5-1 to TRBJ1-2; D ambiguous. The CDR3 is 13 amino acids. The V gene lost 6 bases and the J gene lost 4 bases, with 13 bases spanning the gap. Germline assignment: CDR1 SGHRS and CDR2 YFSETQ. The CDR3 is CASTGDGFYGYTF. The CDR3, as DNA: TGCGCCAGCACTGGCGACGGATTCTATGGCTACACCTTC.

This clonotype occurred a few times. This chain uses TRBV20-1 with TRBJ1-1; D is unclear. This CDR3 has 14 amino acids. Germline V gives CDR1 DFQATT, CDR2 SNEGSKA (reference sequence). V was trimmed by 2 bases and J by 5 bases, leaving 15 bases between them. CDR3 nucleotide sequence: TGCAGTGCTAGACCGTTCACTGGATTTACTGAAGCTTTCTTT. Residues: CSARPFTGFTEAFF.

The chain joins TRBV7-2 to TRBJ2-1; tentative D call: TRBD2 (6 bases). The V and J ends lost 1 base and 0 bases respectively, with 13 bases between them. Germline CDR1 and CDR2: SGHTA and FQGNSA. The CDR3 is 17 amino acids. The CDR3 reads CASSLDYAGSSYNEQFF. DNA of the CDR3: TGTGCCAGCAGCTTAGATTACGCGGGGAGCTCCTACAATGAGCAGTTCTTC.

The chain employs TRBV3-1 and TRBJ1-6; no definite D call. Germline loops: CDR1 LGHDT, CDR2 YNNKEL (reference sequence). V lost 1 base and J lost 4, with 8 bases in between. The CDR3 sequence is 15 residues long. CDR3 in amino acids: CASSQGRRYNSPLHF. The CDR3 bases are TGTGCCAGCAGCCAAGGAAGGCGGTATAATTCACCCCTCCACTTT.

This clonotype was detected many times. The chain uses TRBV10-2 and TRBJ1-1, with no clear D. Trimming removed 3 bases at V and 3 bases at J, with 8 bases between. Germline V lookup: CDR1 WSHSY, CDR2 SAAADI. This CDR3 has 13 amino acids. The CDR3 loop reads CASSEGPDTEAFF. In nucleotides, the CDR3 is TGCGCCAGCAGTGAAGGTCCCGACACTGAAGCTTTCTTT.

V is TRBV7-2 and J is TRBJ2-3; 7 bases agree with TRBD2. V shed 3 bases, J shed 0 bases, and the junction held 6 bases outside the gene matches. CDR1 SGHTA and CDR2 FQGNSA come from the germline V gene. The CDR3 spans 16 residues. The CDR3 loop is CASSFGAGVSTDTQYF. The CDR3 coding sequence is TGTGCCAGCAGCTTTGGTGCGGGAGTCAGCACAGATACGCAGTATTTT.

This clonotype was observed at least ten times. The chain recombines TRBV27 with TRBJ2-5; D remains unclear. CDR1 is MNHEY and CDR2 is SMNVEV in the germline V gene (reference sequence). The CDR3 loop spans 14 amino acids. V lost 0 bases and J 3 bases, leaving 8 bases between the germline ends. CDR3 residues: CASSLSMAEETQYF. The DNA for the CDR3 is TGTGCCAGCAGTTTATCGATGGCAGAAGAGACCCAGTACTTC.